This TCR beta chain was sequenced for a study of T-cell reconstitution after alpha-beta-depleted transplantation in children. This CDR3 contains 17 residues. Germline V gene lookup returns CDR1 MDHEN and CDR2 SYDVKM. The V end was cut by 2 bases, the J end by 0 bases, with 17 bases between. This clonotype has only a few counts. What it binds is unknown. During its preparation, the TCRbeta library received unique molecular identifiers. TCRdb called the PCR reads again in MiXCR, with one record for every CDR3 protein. The sample includes about 980,000 distinct CDR3 sequences, roughly 29% of them seen just once. Study findings and constraints: There were reportedly several hundred expanded graft clones from which alpha-beta T cells came about two months after transplant. Surviving recipient T cells and thymic progenitors underlay high day-60 TCRbeta diversity in some patients.

This chain links TRBV28 with TRBJ2-7; the D gene is possibly TRBD1 (5 bases). This TCR was sampled from a boy in the first two years of life who had a stem cell transplant for SCID, so the T cells may come from the graft donor. The sample in question was PBMCs, mostly from graft donor cells, obtained 360 days after TCRalphabeta/CD19-depleted stem cell transplant. The CDR3 loop is CASSLKTVQRSSYEQYF. The DNA for the CDR3 is TGTGCCAGCAGTTTAAAGACAGTCCAACGGAGCTCCTACGAGCAGTACTTC.